The sequence of this T cell receptor beta chain was determined in a study of CD8 T cells in Susac syndrome. CD8+ and CD4+ T cells were negatively isolated; TEMRA cells were FACS-enriched. With random hexamers, roughly 0.5 to 1 ug RNA was reverse transcribed. Amplification of TCR beta CDR3 used immunoSEQ multiplex PCR across 54 Vbeta and 13 Jbeta. MiXCR, run by TCRdb on the immunoSEQ multiplex PCR reads, gives a single entry per CDR3 protein. Seen here are some 120,000 distinct CDR3 sequences, roughly 94% observed once, and the top ten hold roughly 0.098%. V was clipped by 6 bases and J by 4 bases; unmatched bases: 6. Germline V gene sequence: CDR1 MGHDK, CDR2 SYGVNS. There are 14 residues in the CDR3.

The sequence was collected from a human donor in good health. The chain is built from TRBV25-1 and TRBJ1-2; 9 bases match TRBD1. Specimen: CD4+ T cells from PBMCs. The CDR3 bases are TGTGCCAGCAGCTTACAGGGGGCTAGCTATGGCTACACCTTC. Residues: CASSLQGASYGYTF.